The sequence of this TCR beta chain was determined in a study of T cells in Graves' hyperthyroidism and ophthalmopathy. The CDR3 totals 14 residues. Trimming removed 5 bases from V and 0 bases from J, with 9 bases in between. The V gene's germline CDR1 is SGHTA and CDR2 FQGNSA. This clonotype was seen ten or more times. It was approximately 9.7 ml of fresh peripheral blood that supplied the PBMCs. TCR beta CDR3 region amplification was performed from RNA transcripts. When the TCR CDR3 underwent first-round RT-PCR, the HTBI primer set was used. TCRdb re-called the multiplex PCR reads through MiXCR, storing one row per CDR3 protein. Of around 540,000 distinct CDR3 sequences listed, about 16% were seen once; the top ten hold 25% to 30%.

The specimen was blood. The receptor was derived from a woman in her twenties or thirties with Graves' ophthalmopathy. The chain uses TRBV7-2 and TRBJ2-3; no clear D. CDR3 residues: CASSPARSTDTQYF. The CDR3 DNA sequence: TGTGCCAGCAGCCCCGCCAGAAGCACAGATACGCAGTATTTT.